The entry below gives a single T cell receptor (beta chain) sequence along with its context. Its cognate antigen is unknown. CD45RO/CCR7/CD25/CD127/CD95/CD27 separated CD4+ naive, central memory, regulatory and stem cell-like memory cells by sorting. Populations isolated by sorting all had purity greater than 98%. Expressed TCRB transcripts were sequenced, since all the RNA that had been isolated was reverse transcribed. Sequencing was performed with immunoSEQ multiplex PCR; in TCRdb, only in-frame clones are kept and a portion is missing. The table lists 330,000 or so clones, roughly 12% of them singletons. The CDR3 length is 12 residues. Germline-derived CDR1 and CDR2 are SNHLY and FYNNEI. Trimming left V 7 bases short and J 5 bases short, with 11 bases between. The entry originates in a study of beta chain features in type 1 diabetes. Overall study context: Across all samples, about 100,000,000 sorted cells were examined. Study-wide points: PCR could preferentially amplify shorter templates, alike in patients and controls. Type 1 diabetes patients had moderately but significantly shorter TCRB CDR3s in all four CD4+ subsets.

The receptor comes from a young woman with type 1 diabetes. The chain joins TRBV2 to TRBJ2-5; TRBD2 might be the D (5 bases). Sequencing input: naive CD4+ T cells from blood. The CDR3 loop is CASKRETETQYF. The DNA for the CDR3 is TGTGCCAGCAAAAGGGAGACGGAGACCCAGTACTTC.